Included here is one TCR beta chain sequence, with context. What it binds is not known. The data were obtained in a study of cytotoxic CD8 clonotypes in ibrutinib-treated CLL. Study summary: After median about 71 months, approximately 15 stayed in remission, some 12 progressed; responses roughly 24 partial, 2 complete.

Whole-study findings and limits: Rising at ibrutinib response, clonality subsequently fell back toward baseline at progression.

Profiling relied on immunoSEQ multiplex PCR, and the TCRdb table lists in-frame clones only, not all of them. This repertoire shows nearly 50,000 clones, 57% found once; its top ten account for approximately 27%. This CDR3 is 12 amino acids long. Germline V gene lookup returns CDR1 SGHVS and CDR2 FQNEAQ. The germline V and J ends were trimmed by 1 base and 11 bases, with 11 bases remaining between them. Sequenced material: PBMCs, taken after 24 months of ibrutinib treatment. The sequence was obtained from a human donor with chronic lymphocytic leukemia. V gene TRBV7-8 combines with J gene TRBJ1-1; no clear D gene. The CDR3 spells CASSLGAGWAFF. The CDR3 DNA sequence: TGTGCCAGCAGCTTAGGAGCAGGTTGGGCTTTCTTT.